The present TCR beta chain was sequenced within a study of response to subunit inactivated influenza vaccine. V lost 6 bases and J lost 9; bases outside the gene matches: 14. CDR1 is SEHNR and CDR2 is FQNEAQ in the germline V gene (reference sequence). The CDR3 sequence is 15 residues long. Study-level results: Only a handful of new T cells, the authors suggested, are recruited with each seasonal influenza vaccination.

Points on this clonotype: As yet, its antigen is unknown.

TCRdb analysed the RT-PCR reads with MiXCR anew, one entry per CDR3 protein. The profile shows about 650,000 distinct CDR3 sequences, 11% to 15% of them singletons. The clonotype originates from a man aged 45-65 years who received an inactivated influenza vaccine. The starting material was PBMCs from blood, obtained around 14 days before vaccination. The gene calls are TRBV7-9 and TRBJ2-1; 7 positions agree with TRBD1. CDR3 region: CASSRQQGVIGEQFF. The CDR3 DNA reads as TGTGCCAGCAGTCGACAGCAGGGGGTAATCGGTGAGCAGTTCTTC. The whole variable domain, filled in from reference TRBV7-9 and TRBJ2-1, reads DTGVSQNPRHKITKRGQNVTFRCDPISEHNRLYWYRQTLGQGPEFLTYFQNEAQLEKSRLLSDRFSAERPKGSFSTLEIQRTEQGDSAMYLCASSRQQGVIGEQFFGPGTRLTVL.